A selection of T cell receptor beta chains follows, all from one sample in a study of blood T cell repertoires in COVID-19. Assay used: immunoSEQ multiplex PCR; TCRdb lists only in-frame clones, some missing. The sample includes 140,000 to 150,000 clones, about 89% of them seen just once. The material sequenced was peripheral blood. These receptors were collected from a man between 60 and 70 years old with active or convalescent COVID-19. The CDR3 runs from the conserved cysteine through the conserved F or W. The order of the fields is clone size, V gene, D gene, J gene, CDR3 protein, CDR3 DNA. A D gene is named only where the DNA matches it firmly. Rows give clone size only sometimes, using once, few, many, or a class for an expanded clone.

clone_size: NA; v_call: TRBV28; d_call: NA; j_call: TRBJ1-2; cdr3_aa: CASTPSAVAYGYTF; cdr3_nt: TGTGCCAGCACCCCCTCCGCGGTGGCCTATGGCTACACCTTC
clone_size: NA; v_call: TRBV7-8; d_call: TRBD1; j_call: TRBJ1-3; cdr3_aa: CASSQTGSGNTIYF; cdr3_nt: TGTGCCAGCAGCCAGACAGGGTCTGGAAACACCATATATTTT
clone_size: NA; v_call: TRBV15; d_call: NA; j_call: TRBJ2-5; cdr3_aa: CATSVRDHIAETQYF; cdr3_nt: TGTGCCACCAGCGTTCGGGATCATATTGCCGAGACCCAGTACTTC
clone_size: NA; v_call: TRBV28; d_call: TRBD1; j_call: TRBJ1-5; cdr3_aa: CASSLPGGGNQPQHF; cdr3_nt: TGTGCCAGCAGTCTACCAGGGGGAGGCAATCAGCCCCAGCATTTT
clone_size: NA; v_call: TRBV5-1; d_call: TRBD1; j_call: TRBJ2-3; cdr3_aa: CASSPGTALYTDTQYF; cdr3_nt: TGCGCCAGCAGCCCCGGGACAGCTTTATATACAGATACGCAGTATTTT
clone_size: NA; v_call: TRBV9; d_call: TRBD1; j_call: TRBJ2-3; cdr3_aa: CASSVAFGGQGGTDTQYF; cdr3_nt: TGTGCCAGCAGCGTAGCTTTTGGGGGACAGGGTGGCACAGATACGCAGTATTTT
clone_size: few; v_call: TRBV3-1/TRBV3-2; d_call: TRBD1; j_call: TRBJ1-1; cdr3_aa: CASSQNRGTEAFF; cdr3_nt: TGTGCCAGCAGCCAGAACAGGGGAACTGAAGCTTTCTTT
clone_size: NA; v_call: TRBV2; d_call: TRBD2; j_call: TRBJ2-5; cdr3_aa: CASASGQETQYF; cdr3_nt: TGTGCCAGCGCTAGCGGTCAAGAGACCCAGTACTTC
clone_size: NA; v_call: TRBV6-1; d_call: NA; j_call: TRBJ2-4; cdr3_aa: CASSYTSRGIQYF; cdr3_nt: TGTGCCAGCAGTTATACTAGTCGTGGCATTCAGTACTTC
clone_size: NA; v_call: TRBV11-2; d_call: TRBD1; j_call: TRBJ2-1; cdr3_aa: CASTLDRGLYNEQFF; cdr3_nt: TGTGCCAGCACCCTGGACAGGGGACTTTACAATGAGCAGTTCTTC
clone_size: NA; v_call: TRBV6-2/TRBV6-3; d_call: TRBD1; j_call: TRBJ1-5; cdr3_aa: CASSPIHGTDVRPQHF; cdr3_nt: TGTGCCAGCAGCCCGATCCATGGGACAGACGTTCGGCCCCAGCATTTT
clone_size: once; v_call: TRBV5-5; d_call: NA; j_call: TRBJ1-2; cdr3_aa: CASSVPGTAGGYGYTF; cdr3_nt: TGTGCCAGCAGCGTGCCCGGGACTGCCGGCGGATATGGCTACACCTTC
clone_size: NA; v_call: TRBV9; d_call: NA; j_call: TRBJ2-7; cdr3_aa: CASSVARGYEQYF; cdr3_nt: TGTGCCAGCAGCGTAGCTCGCGGGTACGAGCAGTACTTC
clone_size: NA; v_call: TRBV4-1; d_call: TRBD1; j_call: TRBJ2-5; cdr3_aa: CASSQERQGVGETQYF; cdr3_nt: TGCGCCAGCAGCCAAGAGCGACAGGGGGTGGGAGAGACCCAGTACTTC
clone_size: NA; v_call: TRBV23-1; d_call: NA; j_call: TRBJ1-1; cdr3_aa: CASSHKQNTEAFF; cdr3_nt: TGCGCCAGCAGTCATAAGCAGAACACTGAAGCTTTCTTT
clone_size: NA; v_call: TRBV19; d_call: TRBD2; j_call: TRBJ2-7; cdr3_aa: CASSIEGTSGAQYF; cdr3_nt: TGTGCCAGTAGTATAGAGGGGACTAGCGGGGCGCAGTACTTC
clone_size: NA; v_call: TRBV4-3; d_call: NA; j_call: TRBJ1-4; cdr3_aa: CASSQDGEGMGKLFF; cdr3_nt: TGCGCCAGCAGCCAAGATGGAGAGGGAATGGGAAAACTGTTTTTT
clone_size: NA; v_call: TRBV11-2; d_call: TRBD1; j_call: TRBJ2-5; cdr3_aa: CASSPPGQGREETQYF; cdr3_nt: TGTGCCAGCAGCCCCCCGGGACAGGGGCGCGAAGAGACCCAGTACTTC
clone_size: NA; v_call: TRBV18; d_call: TRBD2; j_call: TRBJ2-1; cdr3_aa: CASSPLSGRAKNEQFF; cdr3_nt: TGTGCCAGCTCACCACTTAGCGGGAGGGCTAAGAATGAGCAGTTCTTC
clone_size: NA; v_call: TRBV29-1; d_call: TRBD1; j_call: TRBJ1-1; cdr3_aa: CSVEDRTGDAFF; cdr3_nt: TGCAGCGTTGAAGACAGGACAGGGGACGCTTTCTTT
clone_size: NA; v_call: TRBV2; d_call: TRBD2; j_call: TRBJ2-1; cdr3_aa: CASKTIAGGYNEQFF; cdr3_nt: TGTGCCAGCAAAACTATAGCGGGGGGCTACAATGAGCAGTTCTTC
clone_size: NA; v_call: TRBV5-1; d_call: NA; j_call: TRBJ2-2; cdr3_aa: CASSFIGSAGELFF; cdr3_nt: TGCGCCAGCAGCTTTATCGGGAGTGCCGGGGAGCTGTTTTTT
clone_size: NA; v_call: TRBV19; d_call: NA; j_call: TRBJ1-5; cdr3_aa: CASNFGGNQPQHF; cdr3_nt: TGTGCCAGTAATTTCGGGGGGAATCAGCCCCAGCATTTT
clone_size: NA; v_call: TRBV6-5; d_call: TRBD2; j_call: TRBJ2-7; cdr3_aa: CASSPGGAGEQYF; cdr3_nt: TGTGCCAGCAGTCCCGGGGGGGCCGGCGAGCAGTACTTC
clone_size: NA; v_call: TRBV7-7; d_call: TRBD2; j_call: TRBJ2-2; cdr3_aa: CASSRTSGANTGELFF; cdr3_nt: TGTGCTAGCAGCCGGACTAGCGGAGCGAACACCGGGGAGCTGTTTTTT
clone_size: NA; v_call: TRBV6-5; d_call: TRBD1; j_call: TRBJ1-1; cdr3_aa: CASSYHFQGAGAEAFF; cdr3_nt: TGTGCCAGCAGTTATCACTTCCAGGGGGCAGGCGCTGAAGCTTTCTTT
clone_size: NA; v_call: TRBV7-3; d_call: TRBD1; j_call: TRBJ1-2; cdr3_aa: CASSTGGGNNYGYTF; cdr3_nt: TGTGCCAGCAGCACAGGGGGGGGAAACAACTATGGCTACACCTTC
clone_size: once; v_call: TRBV5-1; d_call: TRBD1; j_call: TRBJ2-3; cdr3_aa: CASSPRDRASTDTQYF; cdr3_nt: TGCGCCAGCAGCCCTCGGGACAGGGCAAGCACAGATACGCAGTATTTT
clone_size: NA; v_call: TRBV19; d_call: TRBD1; j_call: TRBJ1-4; cdr3_aa: CASMRRGGTGNEKLFF; cdr3_nt: TGTGCCAGTATGAGGAGGGGCGGGACAGGGAATGAAAAACTGTTTTTT
clone_size: NA; v_call: TRBV30; d_call: NA; j_call: TRBJ2-5; cdr3_aa: CAWRFKGVETQYF; cdr3_nt: TGTGCCTGGAGGTTTAAGGGGGTGGAGACCCAGTACTTC
clone_size: few; v_call: TRBV6-2/TRBV6-3; d_call: NA; j_call: TRBJ2-1; cdr3_aa: CASSYPTPDRDQFF; cdr3_nt: TGTGCCAGCAGTTACCCAACCCCCGACAGAGACCAGTTCTTC
clone_size: NA; v_call: TRBV5-1; d_call: NA; j_call: TRBJ2-1; cdr3_aa: CASSLASYNEQFF; cdr3_nt: TGCGCCAGCAGCTTGGCTAGCTACAATGAGCAGTTCTTC
clone_size: once; v_call: TRBV28; d_call: TRBD2; j_call: TRBJ2-4; cdr3_aa: CASSPPTSGGKNIQYF; cdr3_nt: TGTGCCAGCAGTCCTCCAACTAGCGGGGGGAAAAACATTCAGTACTTC
clone_size: NA; v_call: TRBV5-5; d_call: NA; j_call: TRBJ2-1; cdr3_aa: CASSFDGNGVRNEQFF; cdr3_nt: TGTGCCAGCAGCTTCGACGGGAATGGGGTACGAAATGAGCAGTTCTTC
clone_size: once; v_call: TRBV7-2; d_call: NA; j_call: TRBJ1-2; cdr3_aa: CASSLLRGKYYGYTF; cdr3_nt: TGTGCCAGCAGCTTACTCCGGGGGAAATACTATGGCTACACCTTC
clone_size: NA; v_call: TRBV18; d_call: NA; j_call: TRBJ2-6; cdr3_aa: CASSRESSGANVLTF; cdr3_nt: TGTGCCAGCTCACGGGAGAGCTCTGGGGCCAACGTCCTGACTTTC
clone_size: NA; v_call: TRBV5-6; d_call: TRBD1; j_call: TRBJ1-2; cdr3_aa: CASSLGRRDSYGYTF; cdr3_nt: TGTGCCAGCAGCTTGGGGCGGAGGGACAGCTATGGCTACACCTTC
clone_size: NA; v_call: TRBV9; d_call: NA; j_call: TRBJ2-5; cdr3_aa: CASSVRTAETQYF; cdr3_nt: TGTGCCAGCAGCGTACGGACAGCAGAGACCCAGTACTTC
clone_size: NA; v_call: TRBV30; d_call: TRBD1; j_call: TRBJ1-6; cdr3_aa: CAWSTGGMNSPLHF; cdr3_nt: TGTGCCTGGAGCACAGGGGGGATGAATTCACCCCTCCACTTT
clone_size: NA; v_call: TRBV19; d_call: TRBD1; j_call: TRBJ1-4; cdr3_aa: CASSSSGTGGAEKLFF; cdr3_nt: TGTGCCAGTAGTTCATCCGGGACAGGGGGTGCTGAAAAACTGTTTTTT
clone_size: NA; v_call: TRBV10-3; d_call: TRBD1; j_call: TRBJ1-2; cdr3_aa: CAISESRDRVDYGYTF; cdr3_nt: TGTGCCATCAGTGAGTCCCGGGACAGGGTTGACTATGGCTACACCTTC
clone_size: few; v_call: TRBV27; d_call: NA; j_call: TRBJ2-2; cdr3_aa: CASSFWGNKFTTGELFF; cdr3_nt: TGTGCCAGCAGTTTTTGGGGCAATAAGTTTACCACCGGGGAGCTGTTTTTT
clone_size: NA; v_call: TRBV28; d_call: TRBD1; j_call: TRBJ1-5; cdr3_aa: CASLWGTGNSNQPQHF; cdr3_nt: TGTGCCAGCCTTTGGGGGACAGGGAACAGCAATCAGCCCCAGCATTTT
clone_size: NA; v_call: TRBV12-3/TRBV12-4; d_call: NA; j_call: TRBJ1-1; cdr3_aa: CASSRQMNTEAFF; cdr3_nt: TGTGCCAGCAGCCGACAGATGAACACTGAAGCTTTCTTT
clone_size: NA; v_call: TRBV27; d_call: NA; j_call: TRBJ1-3; cdr3_aa: CASSHNGDSGNTIYF; cdr3_nt: TGTGCCAGCAGTCACAACGGGGACTCTGGAAACACCATATATTTT
clone_size: NA; v_call: TRBV25-1; d_call: NA; j_call: TRBJ2-3; cdr3_aa: CASSQGGLGTDTQYF; cdr3_nt: TGTGCCAGCAGCCAGGGGGGCCTAGGCACAGATACGCAGTATTTT
clone_size: NA; v_call: TRBV28; d_call: NA; j_call: TRBJ1-5; cdr3_aa: CASRPPNRKGNQPQHF; cdr3_nt: TGTGCCAGCAGGCCGCCGAACAGGAAGGGCAATCAGCCCCAGCATTTT
clone_size: few; v_call: TRBV18; d_call: NA; j_call: TRBJ1-2; cdr3_aa: CASSPISDSVYGYTF; cdr3_nt: TGTGCCAGCTCACCGATTTCGGACAGCGTCTATGGCTACACCTTC
clone_size: NA; v_call: TRBV5-1; d_call: TRBD2; j_call: TRBJ2-1; cdr3_aa: CASSLAGDEQNEQFF; cdr3_nt: TGCGCCAGCAGCCTAGCGGGGGACGAACAAAATGAGCAGTTCTTC
clone_size: few; v_call: TRBV3-1/TRBV3-2; d_call: NA; j_call: TRBJ2-4; cdr3_aa: CASSQDTGENIQYF; cdr3_nt: TGTGCCAGCAGCCAAGATACTGGTGAAAACATTCAGTACTTC
clone_size: NA; v_call: TRBV19; d_call: TRBD1; j_call: TRBJ1-2; cdr3_aa: CASSISGQEGGYTF; cdr3_nt: TGTGCCAGTAGTATATCGGGACAGGAGGGTGGCTACACCTTC
clone_size: NA; v_call: TRBV30; d_call: TRBD1; j_call: TRBJ1-2; cdr3_aa: CAWSRQGRGYTF; cdr3_nt: TGTGCCTGGAGCAGACAGGGACGTGGCTACACCTTC
clone_size: NA; v_call: TRBV5-5; d_call: TRBD2; j_call: TRBJ2-3; cdr3_aa: CASRPGGGRPDTQYF; cdr3_nt: TGTGCCAGTCGGCCCGGGGGGGGGCGGCCAGATACGCAGTATTTT
clone_size: NA; v_call: TRBV6-5; d_call: TRBD1; j_call: TRBJ2-7; cdr3_aa: CASSYTTGGYEQYF; cdr3_nt: TGTGCCAGCAGTTATACAACAGGGGGTTACGAGCAGTACTTC